This TCR beta chain was sequenced during a study of CD8+ T cells in alopecia areata. General study findings and limits: Lesional tissue from the scalp (especially in alopecia totalis/universalis) showed higher clonality than normal scalp. Possibly because of HLA-related factors, TCR sharing was less clear across patients than in mice. Scalp samples also yield sequences of resident alphabeta T cells from normal skin.

Note on this clone: Its antigen is undetermined.

CDR1 and CDR2 (germline): SGDLS, YYNGEE. The germline V and J ends were trimmed by 1 base and 4 bases, with 15 bases remaining between them. The CDR3 sequence is 15 residues long. Both peripheral blood and punch biopsies of lesional scalp skin were obtained from patients who had alopecia areata. Extracted RNA was reverse transcribed into cDNA, the sequencing template. TCRdb's copy holds only in-frame clones and misses some; the assay was immunoSEQ multiplex PCR. Found here are about 150,000 clones, around 86% of them singletons; the top ten hold more than 12%. The V call is TRBV9, the J call TRBJ2-7; maybe TRBD2 (5 bases). This sample comprised CD8+ T cells sorted from blood, obtained at week 0. The source is a human donor with alopecia areata. CDR3 amino acids: CASSVFASGVYEQYF. CDR3 nucleotide sequence: TGTGCCAGCAGCGTATTTGCCAGCGGCGTATACGAGCAGTACTTC.